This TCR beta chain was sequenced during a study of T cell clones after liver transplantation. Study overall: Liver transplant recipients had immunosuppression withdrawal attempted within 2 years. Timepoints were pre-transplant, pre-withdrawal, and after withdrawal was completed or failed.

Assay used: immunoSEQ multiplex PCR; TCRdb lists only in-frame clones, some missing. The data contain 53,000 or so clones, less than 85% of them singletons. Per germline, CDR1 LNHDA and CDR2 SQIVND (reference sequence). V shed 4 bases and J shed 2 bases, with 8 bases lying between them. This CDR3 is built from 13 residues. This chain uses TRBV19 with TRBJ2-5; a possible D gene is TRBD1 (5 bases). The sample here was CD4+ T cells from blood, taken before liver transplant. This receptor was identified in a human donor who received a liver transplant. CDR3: CASSRTKQETQYF. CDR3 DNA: TGTGCCAGTAGTAGGACAAAACAAGAGACCCAGTACTTC.